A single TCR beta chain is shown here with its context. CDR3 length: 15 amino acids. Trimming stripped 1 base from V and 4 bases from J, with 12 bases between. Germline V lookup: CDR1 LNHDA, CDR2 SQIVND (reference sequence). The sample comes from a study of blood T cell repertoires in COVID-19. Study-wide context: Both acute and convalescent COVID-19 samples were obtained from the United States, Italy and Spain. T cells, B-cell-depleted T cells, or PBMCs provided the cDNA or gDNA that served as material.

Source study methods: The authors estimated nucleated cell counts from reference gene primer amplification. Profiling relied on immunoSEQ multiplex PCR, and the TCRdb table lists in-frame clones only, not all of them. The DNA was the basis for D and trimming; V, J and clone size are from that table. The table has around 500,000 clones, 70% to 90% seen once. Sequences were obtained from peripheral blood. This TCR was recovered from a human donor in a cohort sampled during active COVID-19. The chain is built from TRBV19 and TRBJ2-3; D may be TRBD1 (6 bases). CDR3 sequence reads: CASSIGGGEADTQYF. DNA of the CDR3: TGTGCCAGTAGTATAGGAGGGGGAGAAGCAGATACGCAGTATTTT.